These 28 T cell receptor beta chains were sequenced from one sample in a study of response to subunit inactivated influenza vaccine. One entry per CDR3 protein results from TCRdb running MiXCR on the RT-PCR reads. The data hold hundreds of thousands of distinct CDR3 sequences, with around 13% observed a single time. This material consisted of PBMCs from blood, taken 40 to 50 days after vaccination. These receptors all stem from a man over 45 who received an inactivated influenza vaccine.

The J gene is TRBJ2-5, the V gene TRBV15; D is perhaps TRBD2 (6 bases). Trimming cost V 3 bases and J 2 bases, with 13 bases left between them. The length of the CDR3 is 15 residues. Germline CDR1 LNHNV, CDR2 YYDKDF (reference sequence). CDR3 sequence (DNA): TGTGCCACCAGCAGGTCCGGGACTGTTCAAGAGACCCAGTACTTC. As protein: CATSRSGTVQETQYF. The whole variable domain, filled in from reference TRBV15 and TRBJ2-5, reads DAMVIQNPRYQVTQFGKPVTLSCSQTLNHNVMYWYQQKSSQAPKLLFHYYDKDFNNEADTPDNFQSRRPNTSFCFLDIRSPGLGDTAMYLCATSRSGTVQETQYFGPGTRLLVL.

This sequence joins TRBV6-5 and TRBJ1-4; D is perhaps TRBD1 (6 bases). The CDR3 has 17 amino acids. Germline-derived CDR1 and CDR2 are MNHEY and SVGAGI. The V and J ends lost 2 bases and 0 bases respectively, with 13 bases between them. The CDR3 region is CASSYGGSSPTNEKLFF. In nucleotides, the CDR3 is TGTGCCAGCAGTTACGGGGGCAGCAGTCCAACTAATGAAAAACTGTTTTTT.

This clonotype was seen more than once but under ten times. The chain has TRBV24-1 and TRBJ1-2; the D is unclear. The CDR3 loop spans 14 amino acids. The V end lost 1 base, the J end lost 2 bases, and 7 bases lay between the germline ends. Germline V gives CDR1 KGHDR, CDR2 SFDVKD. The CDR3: CATSDFDNNYGYTF. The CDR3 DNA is TGTGCCACCAGTGATTTTGACAACAACTATGGCTACACCTTC.

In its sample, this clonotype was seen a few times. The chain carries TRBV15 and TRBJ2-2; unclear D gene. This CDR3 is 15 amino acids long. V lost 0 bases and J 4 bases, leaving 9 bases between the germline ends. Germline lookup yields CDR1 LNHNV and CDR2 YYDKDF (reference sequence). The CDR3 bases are TGTGCCACCAGCAGAGAGGTGTTGGCCACCGGGGAGCTGTTTTTT. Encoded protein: CATSREVLATGELFF.

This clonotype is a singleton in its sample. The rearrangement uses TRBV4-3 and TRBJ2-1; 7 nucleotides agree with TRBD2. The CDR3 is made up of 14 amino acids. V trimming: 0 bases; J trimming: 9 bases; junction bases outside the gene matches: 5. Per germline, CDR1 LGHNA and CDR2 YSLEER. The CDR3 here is CASSQEWGGGEQFF. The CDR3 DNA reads TGCGCCAGCAGCCAAGAATGGGGGGGAGGTGAGCAGTTCTTC.

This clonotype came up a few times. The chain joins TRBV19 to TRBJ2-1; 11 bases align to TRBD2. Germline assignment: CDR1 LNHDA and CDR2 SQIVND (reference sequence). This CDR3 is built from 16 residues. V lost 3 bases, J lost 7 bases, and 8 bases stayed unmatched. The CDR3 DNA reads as TGTGCCAGTAGTATCCAGGGACTAGCGGATTATAATGAGCAGTTCTTC. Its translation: CASSIQGLADYNEQFF.

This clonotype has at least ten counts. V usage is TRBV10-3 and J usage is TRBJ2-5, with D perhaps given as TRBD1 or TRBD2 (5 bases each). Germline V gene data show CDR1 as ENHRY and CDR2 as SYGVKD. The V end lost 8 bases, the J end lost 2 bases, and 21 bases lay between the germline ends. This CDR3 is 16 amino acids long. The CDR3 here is CAIGNGDPFQQETQYF. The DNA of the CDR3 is TGTGCCATCGGTAACGGGGACCCCTTCCAACAAGAGACCCAGTACTTC.

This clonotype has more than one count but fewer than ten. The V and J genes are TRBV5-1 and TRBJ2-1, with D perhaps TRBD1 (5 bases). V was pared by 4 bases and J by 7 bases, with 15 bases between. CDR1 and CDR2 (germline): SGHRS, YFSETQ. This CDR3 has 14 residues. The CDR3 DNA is TGCGCCAGCAGCCCCCAGGGCCCAGTAAATGAGCAGTTCTTC. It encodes CASSPQGPVNEQFF.

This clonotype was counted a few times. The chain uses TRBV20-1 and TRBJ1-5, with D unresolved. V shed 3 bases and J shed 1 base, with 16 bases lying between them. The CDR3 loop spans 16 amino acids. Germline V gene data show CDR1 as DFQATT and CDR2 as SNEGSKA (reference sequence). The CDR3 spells CSASSPLGGSNQPQHF. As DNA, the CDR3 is TGCAGTGCTAGCTCCCCTTTGGGCGGGAGCAATCAGCCCCAGCATTTT.

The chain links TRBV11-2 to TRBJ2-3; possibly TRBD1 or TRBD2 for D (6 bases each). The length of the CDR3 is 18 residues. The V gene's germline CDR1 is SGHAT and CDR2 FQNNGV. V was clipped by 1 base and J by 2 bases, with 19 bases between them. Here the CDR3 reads CASSLVGGAGVLTDTQYF. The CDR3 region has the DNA TGTGCCAGCAGCTTAGTAGGAGGGGCAGGGGTCCTCACAGATACGCAGTATTTT.

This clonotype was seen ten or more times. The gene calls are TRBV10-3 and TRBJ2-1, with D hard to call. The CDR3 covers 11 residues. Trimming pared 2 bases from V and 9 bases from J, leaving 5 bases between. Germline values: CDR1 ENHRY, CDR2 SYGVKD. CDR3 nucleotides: TGTGCCATCAGTGAGAAAACTGAGCAGTTCTTC. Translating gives CAISEKTEQFF.

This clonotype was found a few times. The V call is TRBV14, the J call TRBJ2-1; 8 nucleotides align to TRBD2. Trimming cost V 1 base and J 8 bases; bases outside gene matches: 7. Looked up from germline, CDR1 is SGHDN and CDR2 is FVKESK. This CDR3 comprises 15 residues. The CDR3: CASSQAQRERDEQFF. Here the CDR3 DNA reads TGTGCCAGCAGCCAAGCCCAGCGGGAGAGGGATGAGCAGTTCTTC.

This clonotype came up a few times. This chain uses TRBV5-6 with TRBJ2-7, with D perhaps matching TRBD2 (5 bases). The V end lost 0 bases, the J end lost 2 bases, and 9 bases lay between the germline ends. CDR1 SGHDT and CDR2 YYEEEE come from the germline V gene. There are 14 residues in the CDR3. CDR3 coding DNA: TGTGCCAGCAGCTTGGAGTTCGGGGCCTACGAGCAGTACTTC. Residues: CASSLEFGAYEQYF. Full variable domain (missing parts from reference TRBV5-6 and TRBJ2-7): DAGVTQSPTHLIKTRGQQVTLRCSPKSGHDTVSWYQQALGQGPQFIFQYYEEEERQRGNFPDRFSGHQFPNYSSELNVNALLLGDSALYLCASSLEFGAYEQYFGPGTRLTVT.

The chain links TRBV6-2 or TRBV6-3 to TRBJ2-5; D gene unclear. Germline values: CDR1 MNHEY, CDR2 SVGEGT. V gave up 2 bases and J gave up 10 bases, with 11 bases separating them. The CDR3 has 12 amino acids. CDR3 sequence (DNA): TGTGCCAGCAGTTACCCCCTCCGAGGCCAGTACTTC. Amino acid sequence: CASSYPLRGQYF.

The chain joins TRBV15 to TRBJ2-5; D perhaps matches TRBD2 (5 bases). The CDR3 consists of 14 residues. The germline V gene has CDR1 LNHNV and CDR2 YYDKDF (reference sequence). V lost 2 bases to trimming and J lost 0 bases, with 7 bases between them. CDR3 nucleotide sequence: TGTGCCACCAGCAGACCGGGATACCAAGAGACCCAGTACTTC. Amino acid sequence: CATSRPGYQETQYF.

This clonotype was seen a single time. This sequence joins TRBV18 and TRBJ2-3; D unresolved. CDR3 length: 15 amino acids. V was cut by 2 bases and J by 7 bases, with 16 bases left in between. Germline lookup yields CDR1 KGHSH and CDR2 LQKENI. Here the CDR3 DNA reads TGTGCCAGCTCACCATACTACGACATGGGGAATACGCAGTATTTT. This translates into CASSPYYDMGNTQYF.

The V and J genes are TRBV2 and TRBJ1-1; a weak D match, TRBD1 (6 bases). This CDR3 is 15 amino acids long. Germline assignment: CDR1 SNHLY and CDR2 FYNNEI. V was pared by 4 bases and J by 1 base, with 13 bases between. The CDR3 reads CASSGGAWENTEAFF. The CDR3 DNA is TGTGCCAGCAGTGGGGGGGCATGGGAGAACACTGAAGCTTTCTTT.

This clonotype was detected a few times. CDR3 sequence reads: CASSQVWLSSYNEQFF. The CDR3 DNA reads TGTGCCAGCAGTCAGGTCTGGTTGAGCTCCTACAATGAGCAGTTCTTC. The chain recombines TRBV2 with TRBJ2-1, with D uncertain. The CDR3 has 16 amino acids. Germline V lookup: CDR1 SNHLY, CDR2 FYNNEI. Trimming took off 5 bases at V and 0 bases at J, with 14 bases between the two ends.

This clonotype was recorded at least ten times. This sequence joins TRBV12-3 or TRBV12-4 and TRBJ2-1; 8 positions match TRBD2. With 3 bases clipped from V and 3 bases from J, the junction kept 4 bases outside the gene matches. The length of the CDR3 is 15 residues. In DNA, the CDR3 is TGTGCCAGCAGTTTCACTAGCGGACTCTACAATGAGCAGTTCTTC. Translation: CASSFTSGLYNEQFF.

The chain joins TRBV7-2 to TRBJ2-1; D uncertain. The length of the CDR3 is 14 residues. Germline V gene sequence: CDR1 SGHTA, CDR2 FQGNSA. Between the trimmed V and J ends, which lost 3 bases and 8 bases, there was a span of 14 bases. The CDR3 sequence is CASSFPGVSYEQFF. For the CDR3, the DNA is TGTGCCAGCAGCTTCCCCGGAGTTAGCTATGAGCAGTTCTTC.

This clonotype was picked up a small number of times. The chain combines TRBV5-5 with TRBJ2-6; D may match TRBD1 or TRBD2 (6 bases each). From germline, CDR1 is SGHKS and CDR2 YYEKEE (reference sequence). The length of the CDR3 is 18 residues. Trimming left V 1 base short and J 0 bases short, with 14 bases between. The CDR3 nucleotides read TGTGCCAGCAGCTTGCTGACGGGGGCCTTCTCTGGGGCCAACGTCCTGACTTTC. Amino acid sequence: CASSLLTGAFSGANVLTF.

Here the CDR3 reads CAISEGRDTDTQYF. DNA of the CDR3: TGTGCCATCAGTGAGGGGCGGGACACAGATACGCAGTATTTT. The chain combines TRBV10-3 with TRBJ2-3, with D possibly matching TRBD2 (6 bases). CDR1 and CDR2 from the germline V gene are ENHRY and SYGVKD. The CDR3 runs 14 residues. The ends were cut back, 2 bases at V and 2 bases at J, with 8 bases in the middle.

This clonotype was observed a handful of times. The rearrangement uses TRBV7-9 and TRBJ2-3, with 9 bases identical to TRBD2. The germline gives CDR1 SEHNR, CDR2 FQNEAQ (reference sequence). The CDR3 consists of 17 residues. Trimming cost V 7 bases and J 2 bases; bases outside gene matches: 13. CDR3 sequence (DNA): TGTGCCAGCACATCTGGGGCTAGCGGGAAATTCACAGATACGCAGTATTTT. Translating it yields CASTSGASGKFTDTQYF.

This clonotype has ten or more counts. The CDR3 spells CSASWAGRGGNEQFF. The CDR3, as DNA: TGCAGTGCTAGCTGGGCGGGCAGGGGAGGAAATGAGCAGTTCTTC. V and J are TRBV20-1 and TRBJ2-1, with D perhaps matching TRBD1 or TRBD2 (6 bases each). Germline CDR1 reads DFQATT; CDR2 reads SNEGSKA (reference sequence). Between the trimmed V and J ends, which lost 3 bases and 7 bases, there was a span of 19 bases. The CDR3 spans 15 residues.

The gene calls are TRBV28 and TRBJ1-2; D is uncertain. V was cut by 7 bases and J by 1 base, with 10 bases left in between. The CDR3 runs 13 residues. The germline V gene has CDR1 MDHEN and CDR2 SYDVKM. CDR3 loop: CASTLTSNYGYTF. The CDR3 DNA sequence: TGTGCCAGCACCCTAACGAGTAACTATGGCTACACCTTC.

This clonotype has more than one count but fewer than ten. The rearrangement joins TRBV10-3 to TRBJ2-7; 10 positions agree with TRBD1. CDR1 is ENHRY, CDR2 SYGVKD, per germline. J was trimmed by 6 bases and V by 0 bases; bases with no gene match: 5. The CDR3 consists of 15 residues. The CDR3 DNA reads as TGTGCCATCAGTGAGTCGAGACAGGGGGCCGGCGAGCAGTACTTC. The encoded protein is CAISESRQGAGEQYF.

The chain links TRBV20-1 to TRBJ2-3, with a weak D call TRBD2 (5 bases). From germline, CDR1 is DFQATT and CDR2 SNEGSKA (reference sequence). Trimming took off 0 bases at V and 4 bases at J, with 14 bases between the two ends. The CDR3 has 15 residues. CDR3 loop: CSARDGLASPDTQYF. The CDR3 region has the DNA TGCAGTGCTAGAGACGGACTGGCAAGCCCAGATACGCAGTATTTT.

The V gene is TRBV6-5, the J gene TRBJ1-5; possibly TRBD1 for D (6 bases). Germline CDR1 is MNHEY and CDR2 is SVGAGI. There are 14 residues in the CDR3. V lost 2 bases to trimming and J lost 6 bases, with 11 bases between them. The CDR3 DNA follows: TGTGCCAGCAGTTACCTTCCAGGGGCTCAGCCCCAGCATTTT. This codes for CASSYLPGAQPQHF.